This T cell receptor beta chain was observed in a study of early T cells in non-severe SARS-CoV-2 infection. Study at large: RNA in bulk from unsorted whole blood was sequenced, and chains were unpaired. Study-wide results and limits: Matching against VDJdb likely underestimated virus-specific expansions, favoring anti-spike CD8.

The CDR3 is 14 amino acids. The V and J ends lost 7 bases and 5 bases respectively, with 18 bases between them. Germline V gene sequence: CDR1 LNHDA, CDR2 SQIVND (reference sequence). This clonotype came up a few times. Its cognate antigen is unknown. The TCR library protocol was used to attach unique molecular identifiers. These identifiers were attached to individual cDNA molecules. TCRdb processed the 5' RACE reads anew with MiXCR; each CDR3 protein has one entry. This table holds tens of thousands of distinct CDR3 sequences, over 12% found once. The chain recombines TRBV19 with TRBJ2-7; perhaps TRBD1 as D (6 bases). This clonotype was obtained from an adult who was a healthcare worker with PCR-confirmed SARS-CoV-2 infection or an uninfected control (not recorded which). The specimen sequenced was whole blood. This chain's CDR3 is CASNLRQGLNEQYF. In DNA form, the CDR3 reads TGTGCCAGTAACCTCCGGCAGGGGCTGAACGAGCAGTACTTC.